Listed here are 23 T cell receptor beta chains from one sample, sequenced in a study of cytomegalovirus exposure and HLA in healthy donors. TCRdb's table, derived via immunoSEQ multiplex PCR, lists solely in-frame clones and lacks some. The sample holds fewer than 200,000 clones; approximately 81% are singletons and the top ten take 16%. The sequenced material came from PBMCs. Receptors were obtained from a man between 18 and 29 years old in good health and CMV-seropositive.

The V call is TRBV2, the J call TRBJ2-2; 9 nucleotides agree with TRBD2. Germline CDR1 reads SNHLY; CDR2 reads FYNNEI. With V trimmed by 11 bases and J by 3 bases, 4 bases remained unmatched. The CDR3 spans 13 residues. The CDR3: CAGGLADTGELFF. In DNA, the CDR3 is TGTGCCGGGGGACTAGCAGACACCGGGGAGCTGTTTTTT.

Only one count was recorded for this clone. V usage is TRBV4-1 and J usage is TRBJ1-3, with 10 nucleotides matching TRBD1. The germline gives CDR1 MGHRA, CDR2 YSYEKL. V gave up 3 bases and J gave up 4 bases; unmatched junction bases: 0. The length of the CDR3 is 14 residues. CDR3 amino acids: CASSQGQGGNTIYF. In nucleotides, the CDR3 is TGCGCCAGCAGCCAGGGACAGGGGGGAAACACCATATATTTT.

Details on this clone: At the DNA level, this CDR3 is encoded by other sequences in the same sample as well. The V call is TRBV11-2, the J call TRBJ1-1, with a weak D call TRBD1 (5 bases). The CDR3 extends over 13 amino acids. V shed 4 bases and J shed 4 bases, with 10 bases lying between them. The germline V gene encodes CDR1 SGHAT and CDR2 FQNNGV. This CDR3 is CASSSQGSTEAFF. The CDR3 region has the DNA TGTGCCAGCAGCTCTCAGGGATCCACTGAAGCTTTCTTT.

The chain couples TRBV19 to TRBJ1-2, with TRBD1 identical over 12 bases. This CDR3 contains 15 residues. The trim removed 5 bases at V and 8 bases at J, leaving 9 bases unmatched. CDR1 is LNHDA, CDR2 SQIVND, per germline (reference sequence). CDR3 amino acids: CASSPGTGGSGGYTF. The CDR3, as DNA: TGTGCCAGTAGTCCTGGGACAGGGGGCAGCGGGGGCTACACCTTC.

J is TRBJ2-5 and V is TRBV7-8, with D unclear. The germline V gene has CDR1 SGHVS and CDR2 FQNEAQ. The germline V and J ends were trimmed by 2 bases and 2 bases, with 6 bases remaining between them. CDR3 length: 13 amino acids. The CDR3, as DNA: TGTGCCAGCAGCTTAAAAATACAAGAGACCCAGTACTTC. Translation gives CASSLKIQETQYF. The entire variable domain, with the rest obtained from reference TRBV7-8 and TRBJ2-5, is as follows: GAGVSQSPRYKVAKRGQDVALRCDPISGHVSLFWYQQALGQGPEFLTYFQNEAQLDKSGLPSDRFFAERPEGSVSTLKIQRTQQEDSAVYLCASSLKIQETQYFGPGTRLLVL.

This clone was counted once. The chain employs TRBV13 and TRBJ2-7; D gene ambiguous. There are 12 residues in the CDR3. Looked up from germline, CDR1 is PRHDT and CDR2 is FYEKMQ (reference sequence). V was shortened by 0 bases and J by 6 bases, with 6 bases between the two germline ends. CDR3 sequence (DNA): TGTGCCAGCAGCTTAGGCCGGAGCGAGCAGTACTTC. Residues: CASSLGRSEQYF.

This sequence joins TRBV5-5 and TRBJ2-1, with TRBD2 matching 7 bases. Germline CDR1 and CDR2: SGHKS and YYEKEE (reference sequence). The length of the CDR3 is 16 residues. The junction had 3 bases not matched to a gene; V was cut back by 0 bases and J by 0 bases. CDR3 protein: CASSLGSSGSYNEQFF. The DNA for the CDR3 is TGTGCCAGCAGCTTGGGTTCTAGCGGCTCCTACAATGAGCAGTTCTTC.

The chain's CDR3 is CASSVDTGAMGGYTF. In DNA, the CDR3 is TGTGCCAGCAGCGTAGACACAGGGGCCATGGGTGGCTACACCTTC. The rearrangement joins TRBV9 to TRBJ1-2; 7 bases are a match to TRBD1. Germline V CDR1 and CDR2: SGDLS, YYNGEE. This CDR3 is 15 amino acids long. Trimming removed 0 bases from V and 7 bases from J; junction bases left unmatched: 9.

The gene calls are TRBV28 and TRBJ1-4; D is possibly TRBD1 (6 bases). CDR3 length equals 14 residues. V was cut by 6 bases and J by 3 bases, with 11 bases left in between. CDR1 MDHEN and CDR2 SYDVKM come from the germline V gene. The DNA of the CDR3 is TGTGCCAGCAGGCGGACAGCCGCTAATGAAAAACTGTTTTTT. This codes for CASRRTAANEKLFF.

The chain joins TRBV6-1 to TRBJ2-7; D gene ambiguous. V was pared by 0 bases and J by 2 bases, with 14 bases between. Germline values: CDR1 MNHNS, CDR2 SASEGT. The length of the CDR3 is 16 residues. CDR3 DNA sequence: TGTGCCAGCAGTGAAGCGCTTCGAGGCTTCACCTACGAGCAGTACTTC. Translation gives CASSEALRGFTYEQYF.

The CDR3 sequence is CASSHLVPLQGAGYTF. DNA of the CDR3: TGTGCCAGCAGCCATTTGGTGCCCCTCCAGGGGGCTGGCTACACCTTC. The gene calls are TRBV5-8 and TRBJ1-2, with 8 bases that match TRBD1. From germline, CDR1 is SGHTS and CDR2 YDEGEE. J gave up 7 bases and V 4 bases, and 15 bases lay outside the gene matches. The CDR3 consists of 16 residues.

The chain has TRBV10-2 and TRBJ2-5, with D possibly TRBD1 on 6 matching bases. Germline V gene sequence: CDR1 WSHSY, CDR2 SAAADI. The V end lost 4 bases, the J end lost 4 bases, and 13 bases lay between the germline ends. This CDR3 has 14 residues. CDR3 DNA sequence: TGCGCCAGCAGTGCGGGGCCCAGGGGAGAGACCCAGTACTTC. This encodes CASSAGPRGETQYF.

The CDR3 protein is CASSFRGRTDTQYF. The CDR3, as DNA: TGTGCCAGCAGCTTCAGGGGGCGGACAGATACGCAGTATTTT. This chain uses TRBV5-6 with TRBJ2-3; 8 positions agree with TRBD1. Trimming at V came to 2 bases and at J to 3 bases, leaving 2 bases not matched to a gene. Germline CDR1 is SGHDT and CDR2 is YYEEEE. The CDR3 has 14 amino acids.

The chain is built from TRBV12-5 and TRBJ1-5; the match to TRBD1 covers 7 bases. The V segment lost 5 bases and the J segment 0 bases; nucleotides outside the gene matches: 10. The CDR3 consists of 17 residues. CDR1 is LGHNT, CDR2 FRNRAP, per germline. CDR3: CASGTTQGFNSNQPQHF. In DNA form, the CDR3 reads TGTGCTAGTGGTACAACACAGGGGTTTAATAGCAATCAGCCCCAGCATTTT.

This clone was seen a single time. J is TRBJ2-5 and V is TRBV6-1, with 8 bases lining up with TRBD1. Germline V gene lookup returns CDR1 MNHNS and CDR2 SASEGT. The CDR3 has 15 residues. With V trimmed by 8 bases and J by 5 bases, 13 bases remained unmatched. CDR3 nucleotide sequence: TGTGCCAGCGTTGACAGGGGTCTCTCCCAGGAGACCCAGTACTTC. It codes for CASVDRGLSQETQYF.

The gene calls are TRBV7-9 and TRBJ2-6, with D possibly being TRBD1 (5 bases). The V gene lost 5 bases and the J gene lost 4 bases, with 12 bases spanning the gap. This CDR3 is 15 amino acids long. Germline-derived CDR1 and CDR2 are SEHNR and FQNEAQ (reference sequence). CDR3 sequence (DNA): TGTGCCAGCAGCCTCGGGTGGACAGGGGCCAACGTCCTGACTTTC. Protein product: CASSLGWTGANVLTF.

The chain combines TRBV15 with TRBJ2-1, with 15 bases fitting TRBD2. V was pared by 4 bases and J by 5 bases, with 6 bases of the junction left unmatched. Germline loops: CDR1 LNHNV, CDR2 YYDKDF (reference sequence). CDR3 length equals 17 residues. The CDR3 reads CATSTGLAGGLDNEQFF. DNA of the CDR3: TGTGCCACCAGCACGGGACTAGCGGGGGGCTTAGACAATGAGCAGTTCTTC.

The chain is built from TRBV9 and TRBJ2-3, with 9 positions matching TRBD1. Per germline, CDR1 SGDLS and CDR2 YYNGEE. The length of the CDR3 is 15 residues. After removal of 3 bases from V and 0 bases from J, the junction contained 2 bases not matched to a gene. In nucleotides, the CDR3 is TGTGCCAGCAGCGGGGACAGGGCAAGCACAGATACGCAGTATTTT. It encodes CASSGDRASTDTQYF.

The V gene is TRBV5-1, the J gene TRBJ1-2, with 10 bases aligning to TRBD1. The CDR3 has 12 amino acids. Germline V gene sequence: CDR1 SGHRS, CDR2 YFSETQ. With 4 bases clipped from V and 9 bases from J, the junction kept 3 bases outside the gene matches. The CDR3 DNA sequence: TGCGCCAGCAGCCTGGGACAGGGGAGCTACACCTTC. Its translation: CASSLGQGSYTF.

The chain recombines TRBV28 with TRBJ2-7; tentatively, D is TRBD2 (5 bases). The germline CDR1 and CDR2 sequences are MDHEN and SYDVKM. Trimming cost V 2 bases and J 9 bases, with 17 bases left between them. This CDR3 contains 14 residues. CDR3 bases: TGTGCCAGCAGTTTAGGAGGCGGTACTACGATGCAGTACTTC. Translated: CASSLGGGTTMQYF. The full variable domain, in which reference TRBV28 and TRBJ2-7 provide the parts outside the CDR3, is DVKVTQSSRYLVKRTGEKVFLECVQDMDHENMFWYRQDPGLGLRLIYFSYDVKMKEKGDIPEGYSVSREKKERFSLILESASTNQTSMYLCASSLGGGTTMQYFGPGTRLTVT.

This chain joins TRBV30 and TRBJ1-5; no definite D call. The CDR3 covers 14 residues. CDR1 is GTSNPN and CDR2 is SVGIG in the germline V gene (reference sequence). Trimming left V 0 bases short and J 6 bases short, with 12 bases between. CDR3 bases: TGTGCCTGGAGTGTACAAGGTTCGGGTCAGCCCCAGCATTTT. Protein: CAWSVQGSGQPQHF.

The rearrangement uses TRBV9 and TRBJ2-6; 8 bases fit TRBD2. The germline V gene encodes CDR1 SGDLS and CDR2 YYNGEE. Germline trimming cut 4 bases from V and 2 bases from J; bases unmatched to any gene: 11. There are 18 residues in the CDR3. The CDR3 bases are TGTGCCAGCAGCCCCCCATGGGCTAGCGGGCCTGGGGCCAACGTCCTGACTTTC. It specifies CASSPPWASGPGANVLTF.

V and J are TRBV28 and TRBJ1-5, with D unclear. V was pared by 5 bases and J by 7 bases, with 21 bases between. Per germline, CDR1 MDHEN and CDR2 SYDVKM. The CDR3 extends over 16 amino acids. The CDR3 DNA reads TGTGCCAGCAGTCCAAATTACCAGTTTCGGAGGCAGCCCCAGCATTTT. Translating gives CASSPNYQFRRQPQHF.